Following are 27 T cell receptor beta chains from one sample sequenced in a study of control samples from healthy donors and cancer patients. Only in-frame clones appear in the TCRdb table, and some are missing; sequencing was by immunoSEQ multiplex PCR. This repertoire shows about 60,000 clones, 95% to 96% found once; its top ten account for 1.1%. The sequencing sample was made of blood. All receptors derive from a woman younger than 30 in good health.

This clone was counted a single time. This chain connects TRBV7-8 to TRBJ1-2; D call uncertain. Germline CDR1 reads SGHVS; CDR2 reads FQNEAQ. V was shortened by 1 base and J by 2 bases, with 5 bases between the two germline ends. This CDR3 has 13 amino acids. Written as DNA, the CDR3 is TGTGCCAGCAGCTTAGAGCCAAACTATGGCTACACCTTC. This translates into CASSLEPNYGYTF. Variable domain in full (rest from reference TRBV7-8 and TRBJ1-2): GAGVSQSPRYKVAKRGQDVALRCDPISGHVSLFWYQQALGQGPEFLTYFQNEAQLDKSGLPSDRFFAERPEGSVSTLKIQRTQQEDSAVYLCASSLEPNYGYTFGSGTRLTVV.

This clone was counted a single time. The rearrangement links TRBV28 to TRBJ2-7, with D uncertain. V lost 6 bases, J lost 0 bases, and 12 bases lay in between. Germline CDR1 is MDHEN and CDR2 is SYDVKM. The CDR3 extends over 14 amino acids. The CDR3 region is CASSTPVFSYEQYF. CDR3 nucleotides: TGTGCCAGCAGCACCCCAGTCTTCTCCTACGAGCAGTACTTC.

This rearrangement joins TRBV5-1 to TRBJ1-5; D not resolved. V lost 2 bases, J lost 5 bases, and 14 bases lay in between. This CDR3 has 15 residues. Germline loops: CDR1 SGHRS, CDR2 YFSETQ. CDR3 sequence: CASSLMDPRDQPQHF. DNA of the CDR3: TGCGCCAGCAGCTTAATGGACCCGCGGGATCAGCCCCAGCATTTT.

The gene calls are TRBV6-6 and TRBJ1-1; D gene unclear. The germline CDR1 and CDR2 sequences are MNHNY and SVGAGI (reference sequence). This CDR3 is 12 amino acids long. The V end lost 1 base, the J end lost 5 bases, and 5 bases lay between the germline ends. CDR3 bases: TGTGCCAGCAGTTACTTGGGGACTGAAGCTTTCTTT. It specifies CASSYLGTEAFF.

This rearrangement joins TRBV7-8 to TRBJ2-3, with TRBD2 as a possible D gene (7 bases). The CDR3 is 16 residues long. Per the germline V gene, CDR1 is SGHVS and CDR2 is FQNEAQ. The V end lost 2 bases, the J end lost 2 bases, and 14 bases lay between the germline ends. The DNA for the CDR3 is TGTGCCAGCAGCTTAAACGAGGGGGGGCCCACAGATACGCAGTATTTT. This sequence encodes CASSLNEGGPTDTQYF.

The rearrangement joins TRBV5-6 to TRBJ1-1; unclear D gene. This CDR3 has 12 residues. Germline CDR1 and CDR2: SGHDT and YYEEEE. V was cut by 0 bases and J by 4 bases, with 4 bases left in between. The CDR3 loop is CASSLEVTEAFF. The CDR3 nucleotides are TGTGCCAGCAGCTTGGAGGTCACTGAAGCTTTCTTT. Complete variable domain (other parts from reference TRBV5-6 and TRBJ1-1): DAGVTQSPTHLIKTRGQQVTLRCSPKSGHDTVSWYQQALGQGPQFIFQYYEEEERQRGNFPDRFSGHQFPNYSSELNVNALLLGDSALYLCASSLEVTEAFFGQGTRLTVV.

CDR3 sequence reads: CASGRSYEQYF. CDR3 bases: TGTGCCAGTGGGCGGAGCTACGAGCAGTACTTC. The genes are TRBV2 and TRBJ2-7; D remains ambiguous. V lost 9 bases and J lost 3, with 9 bases in between. CDR1 and CDR2 from the germline V gene are SNHLY and FYNNEI. This CDR3 spans 11 amino acids.

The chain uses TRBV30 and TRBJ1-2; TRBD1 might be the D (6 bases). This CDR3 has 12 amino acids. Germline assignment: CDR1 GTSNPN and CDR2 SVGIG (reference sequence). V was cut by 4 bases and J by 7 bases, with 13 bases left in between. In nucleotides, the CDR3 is TGTGCCTGGACGGGGGGCGGGGCTGGCTACACCTTC. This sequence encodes CAWTGGGAGYTF.

CDR3 sequence reads: CASSFGAPNSPLHF. CDR3 nucleotides: TGTGCCAGCAGCTTCGGCGCCCCAAATTCACCCCTCCACTTT. The J gene is TRBJ1-6, the V gene TRBV5-6; D unresolved. Deletions cut 2 bases from V and 7 bases from J, with 10 bases between. Germline V gives CDR1 SGHDT, CDR2 YYEEEE. The CDR3 has 14 amino acids.

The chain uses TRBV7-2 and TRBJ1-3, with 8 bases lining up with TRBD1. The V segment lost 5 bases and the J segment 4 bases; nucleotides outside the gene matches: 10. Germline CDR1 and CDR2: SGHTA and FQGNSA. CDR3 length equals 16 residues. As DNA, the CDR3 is TGTGCCAGCAGCCCCGGGACAGGCAAAGGAGGAAACACCATATATTTT. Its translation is CASSPGTGKGGNTIYF.

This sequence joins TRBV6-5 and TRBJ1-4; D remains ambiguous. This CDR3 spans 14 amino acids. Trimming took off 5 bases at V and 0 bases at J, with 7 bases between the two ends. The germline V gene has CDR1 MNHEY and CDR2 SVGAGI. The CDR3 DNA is TGTGCCAGCAGTAGGCAAGCAACTAATGAAAAACTGTTTTTT. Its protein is CASSRQATNEKLFF.

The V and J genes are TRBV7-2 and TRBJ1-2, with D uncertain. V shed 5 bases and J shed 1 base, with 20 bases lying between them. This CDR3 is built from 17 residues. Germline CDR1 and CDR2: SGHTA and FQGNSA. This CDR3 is CASSRGYETAVNYGYTF. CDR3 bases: TGTGCCAGCAGCCGGGGTTACGAGACCGCGGTTAACTATGGCTACACCTTC.

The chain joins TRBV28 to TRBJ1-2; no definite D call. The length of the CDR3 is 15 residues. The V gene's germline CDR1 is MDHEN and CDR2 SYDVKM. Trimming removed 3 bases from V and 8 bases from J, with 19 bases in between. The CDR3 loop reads CASSFIRRPEGGYTF. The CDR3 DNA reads TGTGCCAGCAGTTTTATACGGCGCCCGGAGGGCGGCTACACCTTC.

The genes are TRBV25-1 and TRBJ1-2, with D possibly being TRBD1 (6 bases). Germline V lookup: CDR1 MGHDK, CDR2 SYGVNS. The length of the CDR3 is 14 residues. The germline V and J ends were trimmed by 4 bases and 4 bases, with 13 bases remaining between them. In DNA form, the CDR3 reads TGTGCCAGCAGTGGTTTAACAGGGACCTATGGCTACACCTTC. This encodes CASSGLTGTYGYTF.

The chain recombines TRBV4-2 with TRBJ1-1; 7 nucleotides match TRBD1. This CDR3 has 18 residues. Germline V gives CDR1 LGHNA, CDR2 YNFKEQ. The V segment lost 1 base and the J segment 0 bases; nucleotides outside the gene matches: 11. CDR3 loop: CASSQAQGLMTMNTEAFF. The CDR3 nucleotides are TGTGCCAGCAGCCAAGCACAGGGGCTTATGACTATGAACACTGAAGCTTTCTTT.

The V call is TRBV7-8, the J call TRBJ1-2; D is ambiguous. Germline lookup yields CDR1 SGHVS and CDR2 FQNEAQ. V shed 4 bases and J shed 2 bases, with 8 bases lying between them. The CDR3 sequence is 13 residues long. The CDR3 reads CASSSGLNYGYTF. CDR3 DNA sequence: TGTGCCAGCAGCTCGGGCCTAAACTATGGCTACACCTTC.

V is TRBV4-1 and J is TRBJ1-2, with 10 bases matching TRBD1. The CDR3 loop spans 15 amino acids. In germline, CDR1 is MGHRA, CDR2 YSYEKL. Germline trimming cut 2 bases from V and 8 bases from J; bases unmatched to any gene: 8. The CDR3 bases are TGCGCCAGCAGCCAACCGGGACAGGGGACCTTGGGCTACACCTTC. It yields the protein CASSQPGQGTLGYTF.

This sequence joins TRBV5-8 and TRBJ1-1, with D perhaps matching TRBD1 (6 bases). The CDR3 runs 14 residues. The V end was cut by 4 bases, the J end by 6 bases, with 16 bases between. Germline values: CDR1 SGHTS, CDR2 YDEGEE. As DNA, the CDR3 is TGTGCCAGCAGCCCCCCGGTGAGACAGGCTGAAGCTTTCTTT. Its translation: CASSPPVRQAEAFF.

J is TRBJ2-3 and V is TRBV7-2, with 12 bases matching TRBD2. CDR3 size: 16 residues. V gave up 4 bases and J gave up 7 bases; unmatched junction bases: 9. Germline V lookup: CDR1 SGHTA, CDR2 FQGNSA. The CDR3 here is CASSSATSGGPHTQYF. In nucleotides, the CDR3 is TGTGCCAGCAGCTCGGCCACTAGCGGGGGGCCCCATACGCAGTATTTT.

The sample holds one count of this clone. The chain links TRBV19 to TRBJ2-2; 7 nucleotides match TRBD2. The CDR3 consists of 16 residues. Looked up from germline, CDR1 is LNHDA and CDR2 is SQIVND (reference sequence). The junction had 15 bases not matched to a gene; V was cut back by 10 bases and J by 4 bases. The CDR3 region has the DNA TGTGCCACTAGGCCGACCGGGACTACCTTCACCGGGGAGCTGTTTTTT. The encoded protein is CATRPTGTTFTGELFF.

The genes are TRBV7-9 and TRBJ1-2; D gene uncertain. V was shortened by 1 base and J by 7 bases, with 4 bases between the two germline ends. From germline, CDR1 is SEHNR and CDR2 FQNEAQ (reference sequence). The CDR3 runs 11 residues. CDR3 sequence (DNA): TGTGCCAGCAGCTTAGGGGGTGGCTACACCTTC. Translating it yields CASSLGGGYTF.

The CDR3, as DNA: TGTGCCAGCAGTTATCGAAACAGCCTCTCTGGAAACACCATATATTTT. As protein: CASSYRNSLSGNTIYF. The genes are TRBV28 and TRBJ1-3; D gene unclear. Per the germline V gene, CDR1 is MDHEN and CDR2 is SYDVKM. This CDR3 is 16 amino acids long. The germline V and J ends were trimmed by 4 bases and 0 bases, with 13 bases remaining between them.

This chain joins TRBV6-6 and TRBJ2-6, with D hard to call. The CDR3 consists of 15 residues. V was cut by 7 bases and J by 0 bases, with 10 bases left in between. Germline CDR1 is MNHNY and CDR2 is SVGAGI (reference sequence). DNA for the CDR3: TGTGCCAGCAACCCAAGAAGCTCTGGGGCCAACGTCCTGACTTTC. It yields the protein CASNPRSSGANVLTF.

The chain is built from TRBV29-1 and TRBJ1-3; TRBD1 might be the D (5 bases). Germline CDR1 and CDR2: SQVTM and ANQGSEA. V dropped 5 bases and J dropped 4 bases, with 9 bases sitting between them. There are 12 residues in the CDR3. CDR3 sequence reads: CSVPGQGNTIYF. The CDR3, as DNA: TGCAGCGTTCCAGGGCAGGGAAACACCATATATTTT. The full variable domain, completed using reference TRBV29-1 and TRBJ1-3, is SAVISQKPSRDICQRGTSLTIQCQVDSQVTMMFWYRQQPGQSLTLIATANQGSEATYESGFVIDKFPISRPNLTFSTLTVSNMSPEDSSIYLCSVPGQGNTIYFGEGSWLTVV.

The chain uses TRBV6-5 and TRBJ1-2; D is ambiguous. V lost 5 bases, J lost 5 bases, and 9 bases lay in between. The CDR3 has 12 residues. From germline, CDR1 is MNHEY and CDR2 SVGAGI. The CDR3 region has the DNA TGTGCCAGCAGTACCCCTCCGTATGGCTACACCTTC. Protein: CASSTPPYGYTF.

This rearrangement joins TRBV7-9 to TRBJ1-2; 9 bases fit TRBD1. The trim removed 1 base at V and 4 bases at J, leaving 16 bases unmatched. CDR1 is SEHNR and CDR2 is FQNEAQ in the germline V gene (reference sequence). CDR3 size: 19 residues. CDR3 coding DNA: TGTGCCAGCAGCTTAGTGGGGACAGGGTCCGGGGACCGCGGCTATGGCTACACCTTC. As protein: CASSLVGTGSGDRGYGYTF.

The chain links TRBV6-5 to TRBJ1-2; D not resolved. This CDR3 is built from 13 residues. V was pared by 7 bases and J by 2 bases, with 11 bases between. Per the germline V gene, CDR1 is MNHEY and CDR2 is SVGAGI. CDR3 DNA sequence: TGTGCCAGCAACTTTGACGCAAACTATGGCTACACCTTC. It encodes CASNFDANYGYTF.